These 23 T cell receptor beta chains came from one sample sequenced in a study of early T cells in non-severe SARS-CoV-2 infection. TCRdb passed the 5' RACE reads through MiXCR, listing each CDR3 protein once. The sample shows roughly 64,000 distinct CDR3 sequences, about an eighth of them seen only once. The specimen sequenced was whole blood. These receptor sequences come from an adult who was a healthcare worker with PCR-confirmed SARS-CoV-2 infection or an uninfected control (not recorded which).

This clonotype was seen ten or more times. The chain employs TRBV5-1 and TRBJ1-2; D not resolved. Germline assignment: CDR1 SGHRS and CDR2 YFSETQ. This CDR3 has 12 amino acids. Trimming pared 4 bases from V and 5 bases from J, leaving 9 bases between. The CDR3 protein is CASSQRGYGYTF. CDR3 DNA sequence: TGCGCCAGCAGCCAACGGGGATATGGCTACACCTTC.

A few counts support this clonotype. V is TRBV12-3 or TRBV12-4 and J is TRBJ2-5; weak D call: TRBD2 (7 bases). The CDR3 is 15 amino acids. With 7 bases removed from V and 5 bases from J, the gap between germline ends came to 20 bases. The DNA for the CDR3 is TGTGCCAGCACCCTCAGCCCGGGGGGCCGGGAGACCCAGTACTTC. This sequence encodes CASTLSPGGRETQYF.

The chain employs TRBV5-8 and TRBJ1-1; D gene unclear. Trimming took off 2 bases at V and 10 bases at J, with 9 bases between the two ends. CDR3 length equals 11 residues. Per the germline V gene, CDR1 is SGHTS and CDR2 is YDEGEE. The CDR3 bases are TGTGCCAGCAGCTTTCCCGGCAGAGCTTTCTTT. It yields the protein CASSFPGRAFF.

The table lists this clonotype with a few counts. The chain uses TRBV7-9 and TRBJ2-3, with D tentatively TRBD2 (5 bases). The germline V and J ends were trimmed by 6 bases and 2 bases, with 15 bases remaining between them. Germline V gene sequence: CDR1 SEHNR, CDR2 FQNEAQ (reference sequence). CDR3 length: 15 residues. CDR3 amino acids: CASRPTKRNTDTQYF. In DNA form, the CDR3 reads TGTGCCAGCAGGCCTACTAAGCGGAACACAGATACGCAGTATTTT. Supplemented by reference TRBV7-9 and TRBJ2-3, the full variable domain reads DTGVSQNPRHKITKRGQNVTFRCDPISEHNRLYWYRQTLGQGPEFLTYFQNEAQLEKSRLLSDRFSAERPKGSFSTLEIQRTEQGDSAMYLCASRPTKRNTDTQYFGPGTRLTVL.

This clonotype turned up a few times. This rearrangement joins TRBV5-6 to TRBJ2-1; 11 nucleotides align to TRBD2. V gave up 2 bases and J gave up 8 bases; unmatched junction bases: 6. Germline loops: CDR1 SGHDT, CDR2 YYEEEE. The CDR3 has 15 amino acids. The CDR3 spells CASSFLSGGAYEQFF. In DNA, the CDR3 is TGTGCCAGCAGCTTCCTTAGCGGGGGGGCCTATGAGCAGTTCTTC.

Many counts were recorded for this clonotype. V usage is TRBV6-5 and J usage is TRBJ2-5; the D gene is possibly TRBD1 (6 bases). Deletions cut 6 bases from V and 4 bases from J, with 12 bases between. The CDR3 extends over 13 amino acids. Germline CDR1 is MNHEY and CDR2 is SVGAGI. The CDR3, as DNA: TGTGCCAGCAGCCCCCAGGGGTTAGAGACCCAGTACTTC. It specifies CASSPQGLETQYF.

The chain uses TRBV14 and TRBJ2-5; D perhaps matches TRBD2 (5 bases). Germline V gives CDR1 SGHDN, CDR2 FVKESK. The CDR3 extends over 14 amino acids. V dropped 4 bases and J dropped 2 bases, with 11 bases sitting between them. The CDR3 here is CASSPQPGQETQYF. The CDR3 nucleotides are TGTGCCAGCAGCCCACAGCCGGGGCAAGAGACCCAGTACTTC.

On this clonotype: At one end the junction does not follow the germline gene, possibly because of a read error. The chain links TRBV20-1 to TRBJ2-7, with D uncertain. CDR3 length: 10 amino acids. CDR1 and CDR2 from the germline V gene are DFQATT and SNEGSKA (reference sequence). Written as DNA, the CDR3 is TGCAGTGCTGGAGACTACGAGCAGTACTTC. It is translated as CSAGDYEQYF.

The J gene is TRBJ2-7, the V gene TRBV20-1; perhaps TRBD1 as D (5 bases). V lost 4 bases and J lost 0, with 7 bases in between. Germline V gives CDR1 DFQATT, CDR2 SNEGSKA (reference sequence). This CDR3 region has 12 residues. The CDR3 DNA sequence: TGCAGTGCTACAGGGATCTCCTACGAGCAGTACTTC. Amino acid sequence: CSATGISYEQYF.

The chain uses TRBV10-2 and TRBJ2-5, with D perhaps being TRBD1 or TRBD2 (5 bases each). The CDR3 consists of 13 residues. V lost 4 bases, J lost 3 bases, and 9 bases lay in between. The V gene's germline CDR1 is WSHSY and CDR2 SAAADI. This chain's CDR3 is CASSAGTEETQYF. The CDR3 nucleotides read TGCGCCAGCAGTGCAGGGACCGAAGAGACCCAGTACTTC.

The chain recombines TRBV9 with TRBJ2-3; TRBD2 agrees at 8 bases. J lost 5 bases, V lost 3 bases, and 14 bases had no gene match. Germline CDR1 and CDR2: SGDLS and YYNGEE. This CDR3 spans 17 amino acids. Written as DNA, the CDR3 is TGTGCCAGCAGCGCACCCCCGGGGGGGGGCCGGAAAGATACGCAGTATTTT. Encoded protein: CASSAPPGGGRKDTQYF.

This chain uses TRBV7-3 with TRBJ2-2; D uncertain. The V and J ends lost 0 bases and 6 bases respectively, with 2 bases between them. The CDR3 sequence is 12 residues long. Germline V lookup: CDR1 SGHTA, CDR2 FQGTGA. CDR3 nucleotides: TGTGCCAGCAGCTTAACCGCCGGGGAGCTGTTTTTT. It is translated as CASSLTAGELFF.

J is TRBJ2-5 and V is TRBV9, with TRBD2 identical over 7 bases. V lost 2 bases to trimming and J lost 0 bases; unmatched junction nucleotides: 1. The CDR3 is 14 amino acids. The V gene's germline CDR1 is SGDLS and CDR2 YYNGEE. The CDR3 region is CASSVRGYQETQYF. The CDR3 nucleotides are TGTGCCAGCAGCGTGCGGGGGTACCAAGAGACCCAGTACTTC.

This clonotype was seen only once. The chain carries TRBV19 and TRBJ2-3; D not certain. Trimming removed 2 bases at V and 3 bases at J, with 0 bases between. The CDR3 is 11 amino acids. Germline V gene lookup returns CDR1 LNHDA and CDR2 SQIVND (reference sequence). CDR3 nucleotide sequence: TGTGCCAGTAGTATAACAGATACGCAGTATTTT. This codes for CASSITDTQYF. The full variable domain, its missing parts supplied by reference TRBV19 and TRBJ2-3, is DGGITQSPKYLFRKEGQNVTLSCEQNLNHDAMYWYRQDPGQGLRLIYYSQIVNDFQKGDIAEGYSVSREKKESFPLTVTSAQKNPTAFYLCASSITDTQYFGPGTRLTVL.

The chain links TRBV29-1 to TRBJ2-3; 12 bases match TRBD2. There are 13 residues in the CDR3. V gave up 5 bases and J gave up 6 bases; unmatched junction bases: 3. Germline CDR1 is SQVTM and CDR2 is ANQGSEA. CDR3 amino acids: CSVLAGGLDTQYF. The CDR3 bases are TGCAGCGTTCTAGCGGGGGGGCTCGATACGCAGTATTTT.

This clonotype was seen at least ten times. V and J are TRBV7-2 and TRBJ2-1; 7 nucleotides agree with TRBD1. After removal of 0 bases from V and 3 bases from J, the junction contained 8 bases not matched to a gene. The CDR3 has 17 residues. CDR1 and CDR2 from the germline V gene are SGHTA and FQGNSA. In DNA form, the CDR3 reads TGTGCCAGCAGCTTAGCGACAGGGTCCCAGAACTACAATGAGCAGTTCTTC. Translated: CASSLATGSQNYNEQFF.

This clonotype was seen repeatedly, ten times or more. The chain combines TRBV2 with TRBJ2-1; 9 bases are a match to TRBD2. The germline CDR1 and CDR2 sequences are SNHLY and FYNNEI. The CDR3 contains 15 residues. V shed 6 bases and J 5 bases; nucleotides not matched to a gene: 8. CDR3 residues: CASRGLLAGNNEQFF. CDR3 bases: TGTGCCAGCAGGGGATTGCTAGCGGGGAACAATGAGCAGTTCTTC.

V usage is TRBV5-1 and J usage is TRBJ1-5, with a weak D call TRBD1 (5 bases). Trimming stripped 0 bases from V and 5 bases from J, with 6 bases between. This CDR3 is built from 13 residues. Germline CDR1 SGHRS, CDR2 YFSETQ. CDR3 region: CASSLGRDQPQHF. The CDR3 DNA reads as TGCGCCAGCAGCTTGGGCAGGGATCAGCCCCAGCATTTT.

This clonotype was detected only a few times. The rearrangement joins TRBV4-3 to TRBJ2-7, with 8 bases matching TRBD1. Germline lookup yields CDR1 LGHNA and CDR2 YSLEER. This CDR3 region has 17 residues. V lost 0 bases and J lost 6; bases outside the gene matches: 13. The chain's CDR3 is CASSQDSRTGSISEQYF. The CDR3 DNA is TGCGCCAGCAGCCAAGATAGTCGGACAGGGTCCATATCCGAGCAGTACTTC.

Ten or more counts support this clonotype. The genes are TRBV21-1 and TRBJ2-1; the table's D gene call, TRBD1, was not cross checked with the DNA. TRBV21-1 is reported as a pseudogene. The CDR3 consists of 17 residues. The CDR3 is CASSPRPSILPYNEQFF. CDR3 sequence (DNA): TGTGCCAGCAGCCCCCGGCCATCTATTTTGCCCTACAATGAGCAGTTCTTC.

This clonotype has at least ten counts. The genes are TRBV3-1 and TRBJ2-5, with 7 positions matching TRBD1. The germline V gene encodes CDR1 LGHDT and CDR2 YNNKEL (reference sequence). The CDR3 is 13 amino acids. V was pared by 3 bases and J by 4 bases, with 2 bases of the junction left unmatched. Here the CDR3 DNA reads TGTGCCAGCAGCCAGACAGGGAGAGAGACCCAGTACTTC. Protein sequence: CASSQTGRETQYF.

On this clonotype: The germline gene is not matched at one end of the junction; a read error may be the cause. The V gene is TRBV12-3 or TRBV12-4, the J gene TRBJ1-5, with 10 bases identical to TRBD1. CDR3 length: 17 amino acids. The CDR3 protein is CAGSPRDRGLHNQPQHF. As DNA, the CDR3 is TGTGCCGGCAGTCCTCGGGACAGGGGCTTACACAATCAGCCCCAGCATTTT.

This clonotype was counted ten times or more. V usage is TRBV5-4 and J usage is TRBJ2-7, with 8 positions matching TRBD1. Germline CDR1 is SGHNT and CDR2 is YYREEE (reference sequence). CDR3 length: 13 amino acids. The V and J ends lost 7 bases and 5 bases, in that order; junction bases with no gene match: 8. CDR3 region: CASGGQGVHEQYF. In DNA, the CDR3 is TGTGCCAGCGGTGGACAGGGAGTACACGAGCAGTACTTC.